A selection of T cell receptor beta chains follows, all from one sample in a study of blood T cell repertoires in COVID-19. Sequenced by immunoSEQ multiplex PCR; TCRdb stores in-frame clones only, minus some. In the table there are some 370,000 clones, around four fifths of which are singletons. Sequenced input: PBMCs or T cells enriched from blood (not recorded which). These receptors were taken from a woman aged 50 to 60 who had recovered from COVID-19. CDR3s include the opening cysteine and the closing phenylalanine or tryptophan. Each record gives: J gene, D gene, V gene, clone size, CDR3 DNA, CDR3 protein. A D gene is named only where the DNA matches it firmly. Expanded clones are given a class, and other clones once, few, many or no size at all.

TRBJ1-2	NA	TRBV19	NA	TGTGCCAGTACCTCCGTTGGGGGGGAAGCCTATGGCTACACCTTC	CASTSVGGEAYGYTF
TRBJ2-1	NA	TRBV6-2/TRBV6-3	few	TGTGCCAGCAGTTACGGGGGGGCCCGACAAAACAATGAGCAGTTCTTC	CASSYGGARQNNEQFF
TRBJ1-6	TRBD1	TRBV27	NA	TGTGCCAGCAGCGGACAGGGTCTAGGCTCACCCCTCCACTTT	CASSGQGLGSPLHF
TRBJ1-1	NA	TRBV5-8	once	TGTGCCAGCAGCTTCCAGGGGTCCACTGAAGCTTTCTTT	CASSFQGSTEAFF
TRBJ2-3	NA	TRBV7-3	NA	TGTGCCAGCAGCGCCACCCATGGACTTCGCACAGATACGCAGTATTTT	CASSATHGLRTDTQYF
TRBJ1-1	NA	TRBV30	NA	TGTGCCTCTCGGGTCCCCGGTACAACTGAAGCTTTCTTT	CASRVPGTTEAFF
TRBJ2-3	NA	TRBV6-2/TRBV6-3	few	TGTGCCAGCAGTTACTCCCCGGATACGCAGTATTTT	CASSYSPDTQYF
TRBJ2-7	TRBD2	TRBV6-5	NA	TGTGCCAGCAGGGGCCTAGCGGGGGGCTCCTACGAGCAGTACTTC	CASRGLAGGSYEQYF
TRBJ1-2	TRBD1	TRBV6-5	NA	TGTGCCAGCAGTTACAACCTCAGGACAGGGGACTATGGCTACACCTTC	CASSYNLRTGDYGYTF
TRBJ2-1	TRBD2	TRBV7-2	NA	TGTGCCAGCAGCTCCCCGGGGGGGATCAATGAGCAGTTCTTC	CASSSPGGINEQFF
TRBJ2-5	TRBD2	TRBV29-1	NA	TGCAGCGTTAGCGGGAGGGCCGGAGAGACCCAGTACTTC	CSVSGRAGETQYF
TRBJ2-1	NA	TRBV5-5	NA	TGTGCCAGCAGCGAGTCCGGGACTCAAAGGGGCCTCAATGAGCAGTTCTTC	CASSESGTQRGLNEQFF
TRBJ1-2	NA	TRBV5-1	NA	TGCGCCAGCAGCTCCCCAGGGGATGGCTACACCTTC	CASSSPGDGYTF
TRBJ2-3	NA	TRBV11-3	once	TGTGCCAGCAGCGCTGACAGGGAGGAGTATTTT	CASSADREEYF
TRBJ1-6	NA	TRBV6-2/TRBV6-3	NA	TGTGCCAGCAGCCCCGAGCCGGAGGGTGATTCACCCCTCCACTTT	CASSPEPEGDSPLHF
TRBJ1-2	TRBD1	TRBV30	NA	TGTGCCTGGAGTGGAGGGGGCTATAATGGCTACACCTTC	CAWSGGGYNGYTF
TRBJ2-5	NA	TRBV6-2/TRBV6-3	NA	TGTGCCAGCAGTGGGGGCGCGGGAGAGACCCAGTACTTC	CASSGGAGETQYF
TRBJ1-1	NA	TRBV11-3	NA	TGTGCCAGCAGCTTCGGAGGATACACTGAAGCTTTCTTT	CASSFGGYTEAFF
TRBJ2-3	TRBD2	TRBV9	NA	TGTGCCAGCAGCGTAGGACTAGCGGGAGGGTCCCATTTGGCAGATACGCAGTATTTT	CASSVGLAGGSHLADTQYF
TRBJ2-2	NA	TRBV9	NA	TGTGCCAGCAGCGTAGGGCCAGGGGTCATCAGGACCGGGGAGCTGTTTTTT	CASSVGPGVIRTGELFF
TRBJ1-1	TRBD1	TRBV30	NA	TGTGCCTGGAGCAGGGGGTTTAACACTGAAGCTTTCTTT	CAWSRGFNTEAFF
TRBJ2-3	NA	TRBV7-8	NA	TGTGCCAGCAGCTTAGCCCGACTTTCTAGCGATACGCAGTATTTT	CASSLARLSSDTQYF
TRBJ2-7	TRBD1	TRBV29-1	once	TGCAGCGTTGGGCCCCGACAGGGGCTGTACGAGCAGTACTTC	CSVGPRQGLYEQYF
TRBJ1-5	TRBD1	TRBV5-8	once	TGTGCCAGCAGCTTACCTGGGACAGGCAATCAGCCCCAGCATTTT	CASSLPGTGNQPQHF
TRBJ2-1	NA	TRBV29-1	NA	TGCAGCGCCGTCCCGCCCACTGCCTACAATGAGCAGTTCTTC	CSAVPPTAYNEQFF
TRBJ2-2	TRBD2	TRBV25-1	NA	TGTGCCAGCAGAACTAGCGGGACATTGAACACCGGGGAGCTGTTTTTT	CASRTSGTLNTGELFF
TRBJ2-1	NA	TRBV19	NA	TGTGCCAGTAGTATAGATCGGGCAGGAGGGGCCAATGAGCAGTTCTTC	CASSIDRAGGANEQFF
TRBJ1-1	NA	TRBV6-5	NA	TGTGCCAGCAGTTACTCAGGGGTAGCTTTCTTT	CASSYSGVAFF
TRBJ1-2	NA	TRBV30	NA	TGTGCCTGGAGTGTAAATCTAGGGGACTATGGCTACACCTTC	CAWSVNLGDYGYTF
TRBJ2-7	TRBD1	TRBV5-1	NA	TGCGCCAGCAGCTCGGACAGGGCATGGTTGAACGAGCAGTACTTC	CASSSDRAWLNEQYF
TRBJ1-1	TRBD1	TRBV5-1	few	TGCGCCAGCAGCTTATTCGACAGGGCCACTGAAGCTTTCTTT	CASSLFDRATEAFF
TRBJ2-3	NA	TRBV7-9	NA	TGTGCCAGCAGCTTAGTCCTCCCAGATACGCAGTATTTT	CASSLVLPDTQYF
TRBJ1-2	NA	TRBV30	NA	TGTGCCTGGAGTGTTGTAGGGGCTTACTATGGCTACACCTTC	CAWSVVGAYYGYTF
TRBJ1-2	TRBD1	TRBV7-2	once	TGTGCCAGCAGTGTACAGGGGTCCTATGGCTACACCTTC	CASSVQGSYGYTF
TRBJ2-1	TRBD2	TRBV4-3	NA	TGCGCCAGCAGCCTACACCAGCGGGATCCCTACAATGAGCAGTTCTTC	CASSLHQRDPYNEQFF
TRBJ1-1	NA	TRBV6-5	NA	TGTGCCAGCAGTTACGTGGGCGGGTTAAGGACTGAAGCTTTCTTT	CASSYVGGLRTEAFF
TRBJ2-5	TRBD2	TRBV19	NA	TGTGCCAGTTCAATTAGCGGGAGGGCCGAAGAGACCCAGTACTTC	CASSISGRAEETQYF
TRBJ1-2	TRBD1	TRBV7-2	NA	TGTGCCAGCAGGCTGACCGGGACAGGGAGCTATGGCTACACCTTC	CASRLTGTGSYGYTF
TRBJ1-2	NA	TRBV4-1	NA	TGCGCCAGCAGCCAAGAAGGAACAGGCGAGAGGAATTATGGCTACACCTTC	CASSQEGTGERNYGYTF
TRBJ1-6	TRBD1	TRBV25-1	NA	TGTGCCAGCCAGACAGGGGTTTCCTATAATTCACCCCTCCACTTT	CASQTGVSYNSPLHF
TRBJ2-2	NA	TRBV7-2	NA	TGTGCCAGCAGTTACGGGACAAGGCGGACCGGGGAGCTGTTTTTT	CASSYGTRRTGELFF
TRBJ1-1	NA	TRBV6-2/TRBV6-3	few	TGTGCCAGCAGTTACGGTCTGGGAGTGGCTGAAGCTTTCTTT	CASSYGLGVAEAFF
TRBJ1-4	TRBD1	TRBV5-1	NA	TGCGCCAGCAGCTTGTTTCAGGCGACAGGGGATGAAAAACTGTTTTTT	CASSLFQATGDEKLFF
TRBJ2-3	NA	TRBV15	NA	TGTGCCACCAGCCTAGGACATCAGAACACAGATACGCAGTATTTT	CATSLGHQNTDTQYF
TRBJ2-7	TRBD2	TRBV27	NA	TGTGCCAGCAGACAGCGGGGGGACTACGAGCAGTACTTC	CASRQRGDYEQYF
TRBJ2-5	NA	TRBV14	NA	TGTGCCAGCAGCCACGGTTGGGAGACCCAGTACTTC	CASSHGWETQYF
TRBJ1-5	NA	TRBV10-3	few	TGTGCCATCAGTGAGTCGCAGCGGAACAATCAGCCCCAGCATTTT	CAISESQRNNQPQHF
TRBJ2-1	TRBD2	TRBV29-1	NA	TGCAGCGCTGACCCCAAGCGGGGTTACTACAATGAGCAGTTCTTC	CSADPKRGYYNEQFF
TRBJ2-1	NA	TRBV7-6	NA	TGTGCCAGCAGCTTCGGAGGGGCGGGTTACAATGAGCAGTTCTTC	CASSFGGAGYNEQFF
TRBJ2-7	TRBD2	TRBV2	NA	TGTGCCAGCAACTCAGGACTAGCGGGGTACGAGCAGTACTTC	CASNSGLAGYEQYF
TRBJ1-5	TRBD1	TRBV19	NA	TGTGCCAGTAGTAGAGGACAGGTGGGCGGTCAGCCCCAGCATTTT	CASSRGQVGGQPQHF
TRBJ2-5	NA	TRBV6-2/TRBV6-3	once	TGTGCCAGCAGTCCGCGGCTAACCGGGACGGTCCAGGGGGAGACCCAGTACTTC	CASSPRLTGTVQGETQYF